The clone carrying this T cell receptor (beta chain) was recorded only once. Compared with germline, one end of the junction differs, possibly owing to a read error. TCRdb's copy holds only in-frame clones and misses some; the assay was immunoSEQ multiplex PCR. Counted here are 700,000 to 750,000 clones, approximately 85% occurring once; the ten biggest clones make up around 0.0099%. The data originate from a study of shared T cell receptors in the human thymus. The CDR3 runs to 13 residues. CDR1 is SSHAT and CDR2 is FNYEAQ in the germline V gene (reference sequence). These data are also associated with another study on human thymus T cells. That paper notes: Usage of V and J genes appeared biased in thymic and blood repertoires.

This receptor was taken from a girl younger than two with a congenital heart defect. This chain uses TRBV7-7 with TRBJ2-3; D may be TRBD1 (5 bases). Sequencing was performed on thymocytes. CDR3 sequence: CASSWGPTDTQYF. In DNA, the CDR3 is TGTGCTAGCAGCTGGGGCCCAACAGATACGCAGTATTTT.